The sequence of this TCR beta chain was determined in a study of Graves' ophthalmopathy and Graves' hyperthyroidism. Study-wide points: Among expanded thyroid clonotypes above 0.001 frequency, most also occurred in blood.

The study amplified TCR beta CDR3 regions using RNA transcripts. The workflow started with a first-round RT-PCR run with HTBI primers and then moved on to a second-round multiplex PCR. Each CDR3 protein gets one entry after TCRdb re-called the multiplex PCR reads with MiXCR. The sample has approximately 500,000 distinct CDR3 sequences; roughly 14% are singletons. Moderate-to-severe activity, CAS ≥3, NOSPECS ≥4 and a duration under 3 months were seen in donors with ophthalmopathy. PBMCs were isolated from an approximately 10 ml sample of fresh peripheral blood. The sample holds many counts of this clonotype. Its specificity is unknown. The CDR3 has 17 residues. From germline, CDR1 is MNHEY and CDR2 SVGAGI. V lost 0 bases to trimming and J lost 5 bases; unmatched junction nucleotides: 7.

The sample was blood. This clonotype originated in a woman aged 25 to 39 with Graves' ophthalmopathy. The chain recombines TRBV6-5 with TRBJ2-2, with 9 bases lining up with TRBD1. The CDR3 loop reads CASSYSLQGAGTGELFF. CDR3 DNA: TGTGCCAGCAGTTACTCGCTACAGGGGGCGGGGACCGGGGAGCTGTTTTTT.